These 30 T cell receptor beta chains were sequenced from one sample in a study of T cell changes during pregnancy in multiple sclerosis. TCRdb's copy holds only in-frame clones and misses some; the assay was immunoSEQ multiplex PCR. Of just over 90,000 clones listed, roughly 91% are singletons. Material: peripheral blood, obtained after pregnancy. The receptor set was obtained from a female donor in good health, enrolled as a control in a pregnancy study.

The V and J genes are TRBV7-8 and TRBJ2-7; D gene uncertain. Looked up from germline, CDR1 is SGHVS and CDR2 is FQNEAQ. V was cut by 3 bases and J by 2 bases, with 11 bases left in between. This CDR3 is 14 amino acids long. The CDR3 DNA is TGTGCCAGCAGCTTCACGACACCCACCTACGAGCAGTACTTC. It codes for CASSFTTPTYEQYF.

The genes are TRBV6-5 and TRBJ2-5; 7 bases match TRBD1. The CDR3 runs 14 residues. Trimming at V came to 6 bases and at J to 5 bases, leaving 9 bases not matched to a gene. Germline V gives CDR1 MNHEY, CDR2 SVGAGI. As DNA, the CDR3 is TGTGCCAGCAGCTATAGGGGGCGCAGGGAGACCCAGTACTTC. It translates to CASSYRGRRETQYF.

This chain connects TRBV6-5 to TRBJ1-4; D unclear. Trimming removed 6 bases from V and 5 bases from J, with 13 bases in between. CDR1 and CDR2 from the germline V gene are MNHEY and SVGAGI. The CDR3 contains 14 residues. CDR3 amino acids: CASRPDPGNEKLFF. Here the CDR3 DNA reads TGTGCCAGCAGACCAGACCCAGGAAATGAAAAACTGTTTTTT.

V gene TRBV6-5 combines with J gene TRBJ2-5; D remains ambiguous. Germline V gene sequence: CDR1 MNHEY, CDR2 SVGAGI. The V and J ends lost 2 bases and 5 bases respectively, with 12 bases between them. This CDR3 region has 14 residues. Here the CDR3 DNA reads TGTGCCAGCAGTTACAACCCCGACGGGGAGACCCAGTACTTC. Protein: CASSYNPDGETQYF.

This chain links TRBV18 with TRBJ2-7, with D tentatively TRBD1 (6 bases). Germline CDR1 is KGHSH and CDR2 is LQKENI. Trimming took 3 bases from V and 1 from J, leaving 13 bases between them. This CDR3 has 15 amino acids. CDR3 region: CASSPKQGPSYEQYF. CDR3 coding DNA: TGTGCCAGCTCACCTAAACAGGGACCATCCTACGAGCAGTACTTC. Full variable domain (rest looked up from reference TRBV18 and TRBJ2-7): NAGVMQNPRHLVRRRGQEARLRCSPMKGHSHVYWYRQLPEEGLKFMVYLQKENIIDESGMPKERFSAEFPKEGPSILRIQQVVRGDSAAYFCASSPKQGPSYEQYFGPGTRLTVT.

The chain has TRBV9 and TRBJ2-2; TRBD2 matches at 8 bases. CDR3 length equals 18 residues. After removal of 0 bases from V and 1 base from J, the junction contained 8 bases not matched to a gene. CDR1 is SGDLS and CDR2 is YYNGEE in the germline V gene. The CDR3 region is CASSVGVGLELNTGELFF. The CDR3 nucleotides are TGTGCCAGCAGCGTAGGTGTGGGACTAGAATTGAACACCGGGGAGCTGTTTTTT.

The chain is built from TRBV6-1 and TRBJ2-7; 8 nucleotides agree with TRBD1. Losses at the gene ends were 5 bases for V and 1 base for J; bases not matched to a gene: 7. Germline V CDR1 and CDR2: MNHNS, SASEGT. The CDR3 consists of 15 residues. The CDR3 bases are TGTGCCAGCAGTCGACAGGGGTTAGGGTCCTACGAGCAGTACTTC. Its translation is CASSRQGLGSYEQYF.

The V call is TRBV5-4, the J call TRBJ1-1; D unclear. There are 16 residues in the CDR3. V was shortened by 4 bases and J by 3 bases, with 19 bases between the two germline ends. The germline CDR1 and CDR2 sequences are SGHNT and YYREEE (reference sequence). CDR3: CASSHTTNKPHTEAFF. In nucleotides, the CDR3 is TGTGCCAGCAGCCACACCACTAATAAACCCCACACTGAAGCTTTCTTT.

The chain is built from TRBV28 and TRBJ2-1, with D possibly being TRBD2 (5 bases). V lost 5 bases to trimming and J lost 9 bases, with 17 bases between them. Looked up from germline, CDR1 is MDHEN and CDR2 is SYDVKM. CDR3 length: 14 amino acids. CDR3 bases: TGTGCCAGCAGTCGTAATAGAGGGTGGAGTGAGCAGTTCTTC. Amino acids: CASSRNRGWSEQFF.

J is TRBJ2-7 and V is TRBV30, with 7 bases aligning to TRBD2. The CDR3 extends over 12 amino acids. Germline trimming cut 4 bases from V and 6 bases from J; bases unmatched to any gene: 6. Germline V gene sequence: CDR1 GTSNPN, CDR2 SVGIG (reference sequence). CDR3 DNA sequence: TGTGCCTGGATAGTGGGAGGGCTCGAGCAGTACTTC. Amino acids: CAWIVGGLEQYF.

The J gene is TRBJ1-2, the V gene TRBV15; 7 bases are shared with TRBD1. V dropped 4 bases and J dropped 2; count of bases not matched to a gene: 10. Germline CDR1 LNHNV, CDR2 YYDKDF (reference sequence). The CDR3 contains 16 residues. CDR3 bases: TGTGCCACCAGCAAAGCACCGGGACAGTCCAACTATGGCTACACCTTC. As protein: CATSKAPGQSNYGYTF. Full variable domain (rest looked up from reference TRBV15 and TRBJ1-2): DAMVIQNPRYQVTQFGKPVTLSCSQTLNHNVMYWYQQKSSQAPKLLFHYYDKDFNNEADTPDNFQSRRPNTSFCFLDIRSPGLGDTAMYLCATSKAPGQSNYGYTFGSGTRLTVV.

The rearrangement joins TRBV7-2 to TRBJ1-2; D is possibly TRBD1 (5 bases). CDR1 is SGHTA and CDR2 is FQGNSA in the germline V gene. V shed 2 bases and J shed 6 bases, with 13 bases lying between them. The CDR3 has 14 residues. The CDR3 loop reads CASSLTGTQDGYTF. The CDR3 coding sequence is TGTGCCAGCAGCTTAACCGGGACTCAGGATGGCTACACCTTC.

The V call is TRBV7-2, the J call TRBJ1-2; TRBD1 matches at 9 bases. V was clipped by 2 bases and J by 7 bases; unmatched bases: 8. Germline CDR1 reads SGHTA; CDR2 reads FQGNSA. The CDR3 consists of 15 residues. The CDR3 sequence: CASSLKQQGALGYTF. As DNA, the CDR3 is TGTGCCAGCAGCTTAAAACAACAGGGGGCGCTTGGCTACACCTTC.

The chain combines TRBV28 with TRBJ1-3; 7 bases align to TRBD1. CDR1 is MDHEN, CDR2 SYDVKM, per germline. The CDR3 is 19 amino acids. V gave up 8 bases and J gave up 3 bases; unmatched junction bases: 22. CDR3 sequence: CASRPPYRGRPAVGNTIYF. The DNA of the CDR3 is TGTGCCAGCCGACCACCCTACAGGGGACGGCCAGCCGTTGGAAACACCATATATTTT.

The chain recombines TRBV30 with TRBJ2-3, with 15 bases lining up with TRBD2. With V trimmed by 3 bases and J by 3 bases, 1 base remained unmatched. The CDR3 loop spans 15 amino acids. Germline V gene lookup returns CDR1 GTSNPN and CDR2 SVGIG (reference sequence). The CDR3 sequence is CAWSGLAGGTDTQYF. The CDR3 nucleotides are TGTGCCTGGAGCGGACTAGCGGGGGGGACAGATACGCAGTATTTT.

The V and J genes are TRBV7-3 and TRBJ2-3, with D unclear. The germline CDR1 and CDR2 sequences are SGHTA and FQGTGA. This CDR3 comprises 12 residues. The V end lost 5 bases, the J end lost 2 bases, and 5 bases lay between the germline ends. CDR3 sequence reads: CASSNNTDTQYF. DNA for the CDR3: TGTGCCAGCAGCAACAACACAGATACGCAGTATTTT.

The rearrangement links TRBV6-5 to TRBJ1-3; 7 positions match TRBD1. The V segment lost 4 bases and the J segment 2 bases; nucleotides outside the gene matches: 5. Germline lookup yields CDR1 MNHEY and CDR2 SVGAGI. The CDR3 has 15 amino acids. The CDR3 loop is CASSSLGTAGNTIYF. CDR3 coding DNA: TGTGCCAGCAGTTCCCTTGGGACAGCTGGAAACACCATATATTTT.

The chain links TRBV30 to TRBJ2-3; 12 nucleotides align to TRBD2. The CDR3 sequence is 14 residues long. Germline V gives CDR1 GTSNPN, CDR2 SVGIG (reference sequence). Trimming took 8 bases from V and 3 from J; bases not matched to a gene: 6. Here the CDR3 reads CAVTSGGITDTQYF. The CDR3 nucleotides read TGTGCCGTAACTAGCGGGGGGATTACAGATACGCAGTATTTT.

This chain uses TRBV5-1 with TRBJ2-3; D may be TRBD2 (5 bases). The CDR3 runs to 16 residues. Germline V gene sequence: CDR1 SGHRS, CDR2 YFSETQ. V was clipped by 4 bases and J by 1 base, with 16 bases between them. The CDR3 DNA reads as TGCGCCAGCAGCCTCTGGACTCTCCGCGGCACAGATACGCAGTATTTT. Translating it yields CASSLWTLRGTDTQYF.

V is TRBV27 and J is TRBJ1-6; TRBD1 is a possible D gene (6 bases). Germline assignment: CDR1 MNHEY and CDR2 SMNVEV (reference sequence). The ends were cut back, 7 bases at V and 9 bases at J, with 13 bases in the middle. The CDR3 totals 13 residues. CDR3 loop: CASKGEVGSPLHF. CDR3 DNA: TGTGCCAGCAAGGGGGAAGTCGGTTCACCCCTCCACTTT.

The rearrangement joins TRBV4-3 to TRBJ2-2, with TRBD1 matching 8 bases. CDR3 size: 17 residues. CDR1 and CDR2 from the germline V gene are LGHNA and YSLEER. J gave up 0 bases and V 3 bases, and 6 bases lay outside the gene matches. The CDR3 region is CASSQPDRGPNTGELFF. CDR3 nucleotides: TGCGCCAGCAGCCAGCCCGACAGGGGCCCGAACACCGGGGAGCTGTTTTTT.

This sequence joins TRBV6-5 and TRBJ2-1; 8 positions agree with TRBD2. Germline V gene data show CDR1 as MNHEY and CDR2 as SVGAGI. With 2 bases clipped from V and 7 bases from J, the junction kept 7 bases outside the gene matches. CDR3 length: 15 residues. CDR3 in amino acids: CASSYGVAGTNEQFF. The DNA for the CDR3 is TGTGCCAGCAGTTACGGGGTAGCGGGGACAAATGAGCAGTTCTTC.

The chain links TRBV5-4 to TRBJ2-2; TRBD1 aligns across 10 bases. The CDR3 contains 14 residues. CDR1 and CDR2 from the germline V gene are SGHNT and YYREEE (reference sequence). V lost 4 bases to trimming and J lost 3 bases; unmatched junction nucleotides: 0. This CDR3 is CASSGTGDTGELFF. CDR3 bases: TGTGCCAGCAGCGGGACAGGGGACACCGGGGAGCTGTTTTTT.

This clone was found once. The rearrangement uses TRBV7-6 and TRBJ2-2; a weak D match, TRBD1 (5 bases). The CDR3 is made up of 14 amino acids. Trimming took off 2 bases at V and 4 bases at J, with 8 bases between the two ends. CDR1 is SGHVS, CDR2 FNYEAQ, per germline. The CDR3 coding sequence is TGTGCCAGCAGCTTAAGGCAGGGCACCGGGGAGCTGTTTTTT. Translated: CASSLRQGTGELFF.

This clone was observed a single time. V and J are TRBV7-9 and TRBJ1-1; 7 nucleotides agree with TRBD1. The germline gives CDR1 SEHNR, CDR2 FQNEAQ (reference sequence). The CDR3 length is 13 residues. The J segment lost 5 bases and the V segment lost 4 bases, leaving 4 bases of the junction unmatched. In DNA, the CDR3 is TGTGCCAGCAGCTCGACAGGGCTAACTGAAGCTTTCTTT. Protein sequence: CASSSTGLTEAFF.

The genes are TRBV6-6 and TRBJ1-6; TRBD1 might be the D (5 bases). The CDR3 has 12 residues. Germline loops: CDR1 MNHNY, CDR2 SVGAGI (reference sequence). The V and J ends lost 6 bases and 9 bases respectively, with 9 bases between them. The CDR3 bases are TGTGCCAGCAGGGACATGCCTTCACCCCTCCACTTT. This codes for CASRDMPSPLHF.

V and J are TRBV15 and TRBJ1-5; 7 nucleotides line up with TRBD1. This CDR3 contains 19 residues. Germline V lookup: CDR1 LNHNV, CDR2 YYDKDF (reference sequence). The V and J ends lost 0 bases and 4 bases, in that order; junction bases with no gene match: 15. The CDR3 bases are TGTGCCACCAGCAGAGATCTTTGGCGTGGCAGGGGGATGAATCAGCCCCAGCATTTT. Translated: CATSRDLWRGRGMNQPQHF.

The chain joins TRBV6-1 to TRBJ2-7; a weak D match, TRBD1 (6 bases). This CDR3 contains 15 residues. Between the trimmed V and J ends, which lost 6 bases and 1 base, there was a span of 16 bases. Germline V gene lookup returns CDR1 MNHNS and CDR2 SASEGT. This CDR3 is CASSRYKTGSYEQYF. CDR3 DNA: TGTGCCAGCAGCCGATACAAGACAGGATCCTACGAGCAGTACTTC.

The chain is built from TRBV10-3 and TRBJ2-6, with unresolved D. The CDR3 spans 13 residues. V was trimmed by 11 bases and J by 0 bases, leaving 8 bases between them. The germline V gene has CDR1 ENHRY and CDR2 SYGVKD. The CDR3 here is CAVAVSGANVLTF. The CDR3 DNA is TGTGCCGTTGCGGTCTCTGGGGCCAACGTCCTGACTTTC.

The chain employs TRBV7-2 and TRBJ1-5; D is uncertain. Germline-derived CDR1 and CDR2 are SGHTA and FQGNSA. CDR3 length: 13 amino acids. V shed 5 bases and J shed 2 bases, with 7 bases lying between them. The CDR3 DNA is TGTGCCAGCAGCCCTGAGCGCAATCAGCCCCAGCATTTT. This translates into CASSPERNQPQHF. Drawing the rest from reference TRBV7-2 and TRBJ1-5, the complete variable domain is GAGVSQSPSNKVTEKGKDVELRCDPISGHTALYWYRQSLGQGLEFLIYFQGNSAPDKSGLPSDRFSAERTGGSVSTLTIQRTQQEDSAVYLCASSPERNQPQHFGDGTRLSIL.